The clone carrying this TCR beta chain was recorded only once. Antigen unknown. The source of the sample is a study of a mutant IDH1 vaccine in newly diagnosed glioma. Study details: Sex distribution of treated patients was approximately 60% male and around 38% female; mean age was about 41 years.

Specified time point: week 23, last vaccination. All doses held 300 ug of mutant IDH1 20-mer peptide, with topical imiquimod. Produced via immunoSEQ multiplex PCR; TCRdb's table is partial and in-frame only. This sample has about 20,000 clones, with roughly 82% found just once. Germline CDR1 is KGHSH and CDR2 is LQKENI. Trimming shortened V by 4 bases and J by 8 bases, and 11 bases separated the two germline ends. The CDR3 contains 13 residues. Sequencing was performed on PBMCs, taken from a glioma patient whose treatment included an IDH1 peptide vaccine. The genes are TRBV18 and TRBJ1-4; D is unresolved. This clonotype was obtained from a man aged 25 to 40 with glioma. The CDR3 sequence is CASSREAGEKLFF. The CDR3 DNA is TGTGCCAGCTCACGGGAGGCGGGAGAAAAACTGTTTTTT.